The 25 T cell receptor beta chains in this list originate from one sample, sequenced in a study of T-cell reconstitution after alpha-beta-depleted transplantation in children. This sample's TCRbeta library carried unique molecular identifier barcodes. TCRdb re-derived calls from the PCR reads in MiXCR, one entry per CDR3 protein. The sample lists approximately 210,000 distinct CDR3 sequences, approximately 19% seen once, with just under 45% in the top ten. The sequences come from PBMCs, mostly from graft donor cells, collected 360 days after TCRalphabeta/CD19-depleted stem cell transplant. The receptors were sampled from a male patient aged 2-10 years who had a stem cell transplant for acute lymphoblastic leukemia, so the T cells may come from the graft donor.

This clonotype has only a few counts. The V and J genes are TRBV12-3 or TRBV12-4 and TRBJ2-1; 10 bases are a match to TRBD2. The CDR3 runs to 17 residues. The trim removed 0 bases at V and 4 bases at J, leaving 6 bases unmatched. This CDR3 reads CASSLAHGLAAYNEQFF. CDR3 DNA sequence: TGTGCCAGCAGTTTAGCGCACGGACTAGCGGCGTACAATGAGCAGTTCTTC.

This clonotype was seen ten or more times. The CDR3 coding sequence is TGTGCCAGCAGCCCTCTAGGGGGGTGGAGAGGTACGCAGTATTTT. This codes for CASSPLGGWRGTQYF. The genes are TRBV11-2 and TRBJ2-3, with D perhaps given as TRBD1 or TRBD2 (6 bases each). The V and J ends lost 5 bases and 8 bases respectively, with 20 bases between them. Germline V gives CDR1 SGHAT, CDR2 FQNNGV. The CDR3 runs 15 residues. The variable domain in full, with the rest retrieved from reference TRBV11-2 and TRBJ2-3, is EAGVAQSPRYKIIEKRQSVAFWCNPISGHATLYWYQQILGQGPKLLIQFQNNGVVDDSQLPKDRFSAERLKGVDSTLKIQPAKLEDSAVYLCASSPLGGWRGTQYFGPGTRLTVL.

This clonotype was detected many times. The chain joins TRBV27 to TRBJ2-2, with 8 bases that match TRBD2. The J segment lost 4 bases and the V segment lost 4 bases, leaving 2 bases of the junction unmatched. The germline V gene has CDR1 MNHEY and CDR2 SMNVEV (reference sequence). The CDR3 contains 14 residues. CDR3 bases: TGTGCCAGCAGTTCCACTAGCGGCACCGGGGAGCTGTTTTTT. Protein sequence: CASSSTSGTGELFF.

The chain couples TRBV6-6 to TRBJ2-7, with TRBD1 matching over 7 bases. CDR3 length equals 13 residues. The germline V gene encodes CDR1 MNHNY and CDR2 SVGAGI (reference sequence). The V gene end was trimmed by 7 bases and the J gene end by 4 bases; junction bases not matched to a gene: 7. CDR3 nucleotide sequence: TGTGCCAGCACGGCAGGGGGTAAATACGAGCAGTACTTC. As protein: CASTAGGKYEQYF.

This clonotype was counted a few times. The chain is built from TRBV5-6 and TRBJ2-1; the match to TRBD1 covers 7 bases. CDR3 length equals 14 residues. Looked up from germline, CDR1 is SGHDT and CDR2 is YYEEEE. Trimming took 3 bases from V and 8 from J; bases not matched to a gene: 8. The CDR3 region is CASSSYRGYDEQFF. DNA for the CDR3: TGTGCCAGCAGCTCATACAGGGGTTACGATGAGCAGTTCTTC.

This clonotype has just a few counts. The V and J genes are TRBV4-1 and TRBJ2-7; TRBD1 matches 7 bases. The CDR3 extends over 15 amino acids. The V and J ends lost 3 bases and 3 bases, in that order; junction bases with no gene match: 8. Germline CDR1 and CDR2: MGHRA and YSYEKL. In nucleotides, the CDR3 is TGCGCCAGCAGCCAGATTTCCGGGACAGACTACGAGCAGTACTTC. It is translated as CASSQISGTDYEQYF.

This clonotype was counted a few times. The rearrangement links TRBV12-3 or TRBV12-4 to TRBJ2-1, with 13 bases that match TRBD2. Germline trimming cut 6 bases from V and 0 bases from J; bases unmatched to any gene: 11. There are 19 residues in the CDR3. CDR3 residues: CASRSGLAGRVSSYNEQFF. CDR3 coding DNA: TGTGCCAGCAGATCGGGACTAGCGGGACGCGTGAGCTCCTACAATGAGCAGTTCTTC.

J is TRBJ1-4 and V is TRBV7-9, with 8 nucleotides matching TRBD1. After removal of 7 bases from V and 5 bases from J, the junction contained 6 bases not matched to a gene. Germline CDR1 reads SEHNR; CDR2 reads FQNEAQ (reference sequence). The CDR3 length is 14 residues. The CDR3, as DNA: TGTGCCAGCATCATCCCAGGGGGCAATGAAAAACTGTTTTTT. The encoded protein is CASIIPGGNEKLFF.

The chain employs TRBV10-2 and TRBJ2-3; D unresolved. The CDR3 consists of 16 residues. Trimming pared 3 bases from V and 0 bases from J, leaving 13 bases between. CDR1 is WSHSY, CDR2 SAAADI, per germline. The CDR3 loop reads CASSEGGGPSTDTQYF. The CDR3 DNA reads as TGCGCCAGCAGTGAAGGTGGCGGACCTAGCACAGATACGCAGTATTTT.

The chain links TRBV7-8 to TRBJ1-5; 11 positions agree with TRBD1. Germline V gene sequence: CDR1 SGHVS, CDR2 FQNEAQ. The length of the CDR3 is 18 residues. Trimming at V came to 1 base and at J to 5 bases, leaving 10 bases not matched to a gene. The CDR3 DNA follows: TGTGCCAGCAGCTTAGGAACCGGACAGGGGGCAGGGGATCAGCCCCAGCATTTT. Its translation: CASSLGTGQGAGDQPQHF.

This clonotype has ten or more counts. J is TRBJ1-6 and V is TRBV7-2, with a possible D match to TRBD1 (5 bases). The CDR3 has 13 amino acids. Trimming removed 6 bases from V and 9 bases from J, with 12 bases in between. Germline V CDR1 and CDR2: SGHTA, FQGNSA. The CDR3, as DNA: TGTGCCAGCAGAGTGCTCCAGGGTTCACCCCTCCACTTT. Translation gives CASRVLQGSPLHF. The full variable domain, completed using reference TRBV7-2 and TRBJ1-6, is GAGVSQSPSNKVTEKGKDVELRCDPISGHTALYWYRQSLGQGLEFLIYFQGNSAPDKSGLPSDRFSAERTGGSVSTLTIQRTQQEDSAVYLCASRVLQGSPLHFGNGTRLTVT.

This clonotype was detected only a few times. The chain joins TRBV20-1 to TRBJ2-7; tentatively, D is TRBD1 (5 bases). Trimming took 5 bases from V and 5 from J, leaving 19 bases between them. Germline assignment: CDR1 DFQATT and CDR2 SNEGSKA (reference sequence). The CDR3 has 14 residues. CDR3 residues: CSALRQSDVNEQYF. The DNA for the CDR3 is TGCAGTGCTCTTCGACAGTCCGATGTTAACGAGCAGTACTTC.

V and J are TRBV21-1 and TRBJ2-5. TRBV21-1 is an annotated pseudogene. This CDR3 has 15 amino acids. The CDR3 sequence is CASGKGPNTKETQYF. The CDR3 coding sequence is TGTGCCAGCGGCAAAGGACCGAACACCAAAGAGACCCAGTACTTC.

This clonotype was seen at least ten times. The genes are TRBV27 and TRBJ2-7; TRBD2 is a possible D gene (6 bases). This CDR3 is built from 11 residues. Germline CDR1 and CDR2: MNHEY and SMNVEV (reference sequence). Trimming shortened V by 6 bases and J by 7 bases, and 10 bases separated the two germline ends. CDR3 DNA: TGTGCCAGCAGCGGGGGTCGGGAGCAGTACTTC. This codes for CASSGGREQYF.

This clonotype was seen a few times. This sequence joins TRBV29-1 and TRBJ1-1, with TRBD1 as a possible D gene (6 bases). The germline gives CDR1 SQVTM, CDR2 ANQGSEA. V gave up 7 bases and J gave up 1 base, with 10 bases separating them. The CDR3 totals 12 residues. The CDR3 DNA reads TGCAGCGCCCAGGGACAGAACACTGAAGCTTTCTTT. It translates to CSAQGQNTEAFF.

The chain carries TRBV4-3 and TRBJ1-1; D gene ambiguous. The CDR3 contains 16 residues. The ends were cut back, 0 bases at V and 3 bases at J, with 14 bases in the middle. CDR1 is LGHNA and CDR2 is YSLEER in the germline V gene. The chain's CDR3 is CASSQDTPVEDTEAFF. The CDR3 DNA is TGCGCCAGCAGCCAAGACACCCCTGTGGAGGACACTGAAGCTTTCTTT.

This clonotype turned up a few times. J is TRBJ2-7 and V is TRBV28; D might be TRBD1 or TRBD2, each matching 5 bases. The ends were cut back, 5 bases at V and 2 bases at J, with 19 bases in the middle. This CDR3 is built from 16 residues. Germline V gene sequence: CDR1 MDHEN, CDR2 SYDVKM. The CDR3 reads CASSKDRGADAYEQYF. The CDR3 coding sequence is TGTGCCAGCAGTAAAGATAGAGGGGCGGACGCCTACGAGCAGTACTTC.

The sample holds a few counts of this clonotype. V is TRBV12-3 or TRBV12-4 and J is TRBJ2-3; 8 bases align to TRBD1. With 7 bases clipped from V and 4 bases from J, the junction kept 10 bases outside the gene matches. This CDR3 comprises 15 residues. The CDR3 nucleotides read TGTGCCAGCAAGTTAGGGCAGGGGGCCGCAGATACGCAGTATTTT. Residues: CASKLGQGAADTQYF.

The genes are TRBV7-9 and TRBJ2-2; weak D call: TRBD2 (5 bases). V lost 6 bases, J lost 2 bases, and 13 bases lay in between. Germline CDR1 and CDR2: SEHNR and FQNEAQ (reference sequence). The CDR3 spans 15 residues. The CDR3 DNA reads TGTGCCAGCAGTCCACTGGCGGGTAACACCGGGGAGCTGTTTTTT. Residues: CASSPLAGNTGELFF. Full variable domain (rest looked up from reference TRBV7-9 and TRBJ2-2): DTGVSQNPRHKITKRGQNVTFRCDPISEHNRLYWYRQTLGQGPEFLTYFQNEAQLEKSRLLSDRFSAERPKGSFSTLEIQRTEQGDSAMYLCASSPLAGNTGELFFGEGSRLTVL.

The chain has TRBV4-3 and TRBJ2-3, with D possibly matching TRBD2 (6 bases). Trimming took 1 base from V and 3 from J, leaving 11 bases between them. Germline V gene lookup returns CDR1 LGHNA and CDR2 YSLEER. CDR3 length: 15 residues. The CDR3 sequence is CASSQVWRDTDTQYF. The CDR3 nucleotides read TGCGCCAGCAGCCAAGTGTGGAGGGATACAGATACGCAGTATTTT.

This clonotype was detected only a few times. The rearrangement joins TRBV12-3 or TRBV12-4 to TRBJ1-4; D unresolved. Trimming stripped 4 bases from V and 8 bases from J, with 5 bases between. The CDR3 consists of 11 residues. The CDR3 spells CASSSLEKLFF. The CDR3 DNA sequence: TGTGCCAGCAGTTCCCTCGAAAAACTGTTTTTT.

This clonotype was observed a handful of times. This chain joins TRBV24-1 and TRBJ2-1, with D uncertain. The CDR3 has 13 amino acids. V shed 1 base and J shed 7 bases, with 7 bases lying between them. The germline V gene encodes CDR1 KGHDR and CDR2 SFDVKD. The CDR3 DNA follows: TGTGCCACCAGTGATTTCTATGGGAATGAGCAGTTCTTC. As protein: CATSDFYGNEQFF.

The sample holds one count of this clonotype. The chain recombines TRBV3-1 with TRBJ2-3; D gene uncertain. The CDR3 spans 14 residues. The V gene lost 3 bases and the J gene lost 6 bases, with 13 bases spanning the gap. Germline V CDR1 and CDR2: LGHDT, YNNKEL (reference sequence). CDR3: CASSHQAAADTQYF. The CDR3 DNA reads as TGTGCCAGCAGCCATCAGGCCGCGGCGGATACGCAGTATTTT.

The chain joins TRBV2 to TRBJ1-1; 7 nucleotides agree with TRBD1. The CDR3 sequence is 13 residues long. V gave up 6 bases and J gave up 8 bases; unmatched junction bases: 9. Germline values: CDR1 SNHLY, CDR2 FYNNEI. This chain's CDR3 is CASSWGQTSEAFF. CDR3 bases: TGTGCCAGCAGCTGGGGACAGACATCAGAAGCTTTCTTT.

A few counts support this clonotype. The V gene is TRBV12-3 or TRBV12-4, the J gene TRBJ2-7; 8 nucleotides line up with TRBD1. After removal of 5 bases from V and 5 bases from J, the junction contained 8 bases not matched to a gene. This CDR3 spans 14 amino acids. CDR3 region: CASSQQGVLDEQYF. The DNA for the CDR3 is TGTGCCAGCAGTCAACAGGGGGTGCTGGACGAGCAGTACTTC.